The 24 T cell receptor beta chains below come from one sample, sequenced in a study of early T cells in non-severe SARS-CoV-2 infection. TCRdb ran MiXCR on the 5' RACE reads and lists one entry per CDR3 protein. The profile shows approximately 98,000 distinct CDR3 sequences, about an eighth of them singletons. The sample taken for sequencing was whole blood. The receptors shown here come from an adult who was a healthcare worker with PCR-confirmed SARS-CoV-2 infection or an uninfected control (not recorded which).

Only a few counts were recorded for this clonotype. The V and J genes are TRBV5-6 and TRBJ2-1, with 10 bases that match TRBD2. This CDR3 comprises 15 residues. V was clipped by 2 bases and J by 8 bases; unmatched bases: 7. Per germline, CDR1 SGHDT and CDR2 YYEEEE. CDR3 bases: TGTGCCAGCAGCTTTCTAGCGGGAGATAAACATGAGCAGTTCTTC. Translated: CASSFLAGDKHEQFF.

The sample holds many counts of this clonotype. The chain links TRBV29-1 to TRBJ2-3; D remains ambiguous. The CDR3 runs 14 residues. Germline V lookup: CDR1 SQVTM, CDR2 ANQGSEA. V was clipped by 6 bases and J by 2 bases, with 15 bases between them. CDR3 DNA: TGCAGCGTCGAAAGCGACGAGTACACAGATACGCAGTATTTT. As protein: CSVESDEYTDTQYF.

Regarding this clonotype: One base away lies a much larger clone, so this may be a sequencing read error. The genes are TRBV5-1 and TRBJ1-6; a possible D gene is TRBD1 (5 bases). This CDR3 comprises 17 residues. Trimming took off 1 base at V and 7 bases at J, with 18 bases between the two ends. Germline loops: CDR1 SGHRS, CDR2 YFSETQ. Here the CDR3 DNA reads TGCGCCAGCAGCTTGACAGGCGGGTCAGGGAGCAATTCACCCCTCCACTTT. Its translation: CASSLTGGSGSNSPLHF.

This clonotype showed up many times. The rearrangement joins TRBV11-2 to TRBJ2-1; 14 positions agree with TRBD2. The V segment lost 5 bases and the J segment 12 bases; nucleotides outside the gene matches: 9. This CDR3 comprises 15 residues. Germline CDR1 SGHAT, CDR2 FQNNGV. Here the CDR3 DNA reads TGTGCCAGCAGCGTGACTAGCGGGGGGGGTATCTTGCAGTTCTTC. Its translation: CASSVTSGGGILQFF.

This clonotype was found many times. The rearrangement joins TRBV28 to TRBJ2-3, with 7 bases that match TRBD1. Germline V CDR1 and CDR2: MDHEN, SYDVKM. Trimming removed 6 bases from V and 0 bases from J; junction bases left unmatched: 6. The CDR3 contains 15 residues. CDR3: CASRHRGGSTDTQYF. CDR3 DNA sequence: TGTGCCAGCAGGCACAGGGGCGGTAGCACAGATACGCAGTATTTT.

This rearrangement joins TRBV4-2 to TRBJ2-1; 7 positions match TRBD2. The CDR3 is 15 amino acids. CDR1 is LGHNA, CDR2 YNFKEQ, per germline. V shed 1 base and J 8 bases; nucleotides not matched to a gene: 8. The CDR3 is CASSQAGLDFDEQFF. The CDR3 DNA reads TGTGCCAGCAGCCAAGCCGGACTAGACTTCGATGAGCAGTTCTTC.

This clonotype was counted many times. The genes are TRBV7-2 and TRBJ2-1, with 9 positions matching TRBD2. CDR1 and CDR2 (germline): SGHTA, FQGNSA. V shed 4 bases, J shed 9 bases, and the junction held 10 bases outside the gene matches. CDR3 length: 15 amino acids. This chain's CDR3 is CASSSWAGGPIEQFF. CDR3 in DNA: TGTGCCAGCAGCTCATGGGCGGGAGGGCCTATTGAGCAGTTCTTC.

A few counts support this clonotype. The V call is TRBV5-1, the J call TRBJ1-5, with 8 bases lining up with TRBD1. In germline, CDR1 is SGHRS, CDR2 YFSETQ. CDR3 length: 14 residues. After removal of 4 bases from V and 7 bases from J, the junction contained 7 bases not matched to a gene. The CDR3 DNA is TGCGCCAGCAGCCCAGGGGGCGTCGGACAGCCCCAGCATTTT. Translation gives CASSPGGVGQPQHF.

Many counts were recorded for this clonotype. This chain uses TRBV19 with TRBJ1-4; 7 bases align to TRBD1. Germline V lookup: CDR1 LNHDA, CDR2 SQIVND (reference sequence). This CDR3 has 15 residues. The V segment lost 5 bases and the J segment 8 bases; nucleotides outside the gene matches: 11. DNA for the CDR3: TGTGCCAGTAGTGATCCCGGGACAGTGGGAGAAAAACTGTTTTTT. Translating gives CASSDPGTVGEKLFF.

This clonotype was picked up one time. The J gene is TRBJ2-7, the V gene TRBV29-1, with 7 bases that match TRBD2. The CDR3 length is 11 residues. In germline, CDR1 is SQVTM, CDR2 ANQGSEA. J lost 5 bases, V lost 8 bases, and 6 bases had no gene match. The CDR3 DNA sequence: TGCAGCACCCGGGGGAGGGACGAGCAGTACTTC. It is translated as CSTRGRDEQYF.

This clonotype came up a few times. The V call is TRBV20-1, the J call TRBJ2-5; D is unresolved. Germline values: CDR1 DFQATT, CDR2 SNEGSKA (reference sequence). The germline V and J ends were trimmed by 2 bases and 2 bases, with 12 bases remaining between them. This CDR3 is built from 14 residues. The CDR3 protein is CSARISIGQETQYF. CDR3 nucleotide sequence: TGCAGTGCTAGAATTTCCATAGGGCAAGAGACCCAGTACTTC.

This clonotype came up many times. The gene calls are TRBV20-1 and TRBJ2-7; no reliable D call. This CDR3 is 15 amino acids long. Trimming cost V 0 bases and J 7 bases, with 19 bases left between them. CDR1 and CDR2 (germline): DFQATT, SNEGSKA (reference sequence). CDR3 in amino acids: CSAREVRAQSGEQYF. The DNA for the CDR3 is TGCAGTGCTAGAGAAGTCAGAGCGCAATCAGGAGAGCAGTACTTC.

This clonotype came up many times. J is TRBJ2-5 and V is TRBV12-3 or TRBV12-4, with 13 nucleotides matching TRBD2. V trimming: 3 bases; J trimming: 7 bases; junction bases outside the gene matches: 8. There are 16 residues in the CDR3. The CDR3 coding sequence is TGTGCCAGCAGTTTCGGAACTAGCGGGGGGGGTGTGACCCAGTACTTC. Protein product: CASSFGTSGGGVTQYF.

The sample holds many counts of this clonotype. The chain uses TRBV13 and TRBJ1-2, with 7 positions matching TRBD1. J lost 2 bases, V lost 4 bases, and 10 bases had no gene match. Germline V gene lookup returns CDR1 PRHDT and CDR2 FYEKMQ (reference sequence). The length of the CDR3 is 16 residues. Here the CDR3 reads CASSSRGDSWNYGYTF. CDR3 nucleotide sequence: TGTGCCAGCAGCTCTAGGGGGGACAGCTGGAACTATGGCTACACCTTC.

This clonotype came up a few times. The chain combines TRBV30 with TRBJ1-4; no firm D call. The CDR3 extends over 13 amino acids. V shed 2 bases and J shed 7 bases, with 11 bases lying between them. Looked up from germline, CDR1 is GTSNPN and CDR2 is SVGIG (reference sequence). The CDR3 DNA is TGTGCCTGGAGTAGGCAGATTACTGAAAAACTGTTTTTT. Translated: CAWSRQITEKLFF.

This chain joins TRBV7-9 and TRBJ1-4, with TRBD1 identical over 9 bases. The CDR3 length is 15 residues. Germline CDR1 and CDR2: SEHNR and FQNEAQ (reference sequence). J lost 7 bases, V lost 5 bases, and 8 bases had no gene match. CDR3 nucleotide sequence: TGTGCCAGCAGCAATACAGGGGGCTTATCTGAAAAACTGTTTTTT. It codes for CASSNTGGLSEKLFF.

This chain links TRBV5-1 with TRBJ2-7; maybe TRBD2 (6 bases). The germline V and J ends were trimmed by 0 bases and 1 base, with 8 bases remaining between them. Germline V gene lookup returns CDR1 SGHRS and CDR2 YFSETQ. This CDR3 contains 14 residues. Here the CDR3 DNA reads TGCGCCAGCAGCTTGGTGGCGGGATCCTACGAGCAGTACTTC. Protein: CASSLVAGSYEQYF.

This clonotype showed up just a few times. The chain has TRBV6-5 and TRBJ2-1; unclear D gene. The CDR3 has 13 amino acids. The V gene lost 8 bases and the J gene lost 3 bases, with 11 bases spanning the gap. Per the germline V gene, CDR1 is MNHEY and CDR2 is SVGAGI. CDR3 sequence: CASWGPGYNEQFF. For the CDR3, the DNA is TGTGCCAGCTGGGGTCCGGGCTACAATGAGCAGTTCTTC.

This clonotype was observed at least ten times. The V gene is TRBV6-6, the J gene TRBJ2-7; D unclear. The CDR3 is 12 residues long. Looked up from germline, CDR1 is MNHNY and CDR2 is SVGAGI (reference sequence). The V gene lost 6 bases and the J gene lost 6 bases, with 12 bases spanning the gap. The CDR3 coding sequence is TGTGCCAGCAGCCATCTTAATTCCGAGCAGTACTTC. Its protein is CASSHLNSEQYF.

V and J are TRBV21-1 and TRBJ1-5; the D call of TRBD1 is as the table states it, not checked on the DNA. TRBV21-1 is flagged as a pseudogene. This CDR3 comprises 14 residues. The CDR3 nucleotides read TGTGCCAGCCCGGACAGGGGGCGGAAGCAGCCCCAGCATTTT. Residues: CASPDRGRKQPQHF.

The chain uses TRBV12-5 and TRBJ2-5; D is perhaps TRBD2 (5 bases). Germline lookup yields CDR1 LGHNT and CDR2 FRNRAP. The V gene lost 1 base and the J gene lost 9 bases, with 6 bases spanning the gap. The CDR3 has 11 residues. CDR3 amino acids: CASGLAGAQYF. In DNA form, the CDR3 reads TGTGCTAGTGGTTTGGCCGGGGCCCAGTACTTC.

There are many counts of this clonotype. The chain joins TRBV20-1 to TRBJ1-1, with 8 bases matching TRBD1. The germline CDR1 and CDR2 sequences are DFQATT and SNEGSKA (reference sequence). CDR3 size: 13 residues. Trimming at V came to 6 bases and at J to 3 bases, leaving 6 bases not matched to a gene. In nucleotides, the CDR3 is TGCAGTGCGAACAGGGGGGCTTACACTGAAGCTTTCTTT. This translates into CSANRGAYTEAFF.

This clonotype was seen a few times. V and J are TRBV12-3 or TRBV12-4 and TRBJ2-3; 11 nucleotides line up with TRBD2. This CDR3 has 17 residues. The ends lost 6 bases at V and 0 bases at J; junction bases unmatched: 8. Here the CDR3 DNA reads TGTGCCAGCAGCCTGCGACTAGCGGGGTCTAGCACAGATACGCAGTATTTT. Translation gives CASSLRLAGSSTDTQYF.

V gene TRBV3-1 combines with J gene TRBJ2-1; no reliable D call. CDR1 and CDR2 from the germline V gene are LGHDT and YNNKEL (reference sequence). CDR3 length: 13 residues. Trimming stripped 1 base from V and 6 bases from J, with 7 bases between. CDR3 protein: CASSQGAANEQFF. Here the CDR3 DNA reads TGTGCCAGCAGCCAAGGGGCCGCCAATGAGCAGTTCTTC.